This T cell receptor beta chain was sequenced in a study of blood T cells in healthy people across ages (dated by TCRdb to between 2014 and 2017). At the level of the whole study: In model experiments, template switching captured roughly one uniquely barcoded TCR beta cDNA molecule for every two T cells. The donors were split into four age groups: young (average about 16 years), middle-aged (more than 35), aged (around 67) and long-lived (approximately 89). To avoid experimental bias, donors of different ages were spread randomly across the sequencing lanes. The study measured age-related changes in TCR beta repertoire diversity using deep sequencing normalized with unique cDNA molecular identifiers. Two additional independent replicas of 1 million unique cDNA reads from the same blood draw were analyzed for two donors (one aged 18 to 30 and one aged 80 or older). What the authors observed across the whole study: Observed TCR beta diversity per million T cells fell roughly linearly with age, and a significant reduction was already apparent by age roughly 40. The long-lived group showed more naive CD4+ T cells, fewer expanded clones and increased TCR diversity than the aged group, suggesting age selection. The CMV infection status of donors was not known, potentially confounding age-related changes in expanded clonotypes. The percentage of naive T cells measured by flow cytometry correlated strongly with observed TCR beta diversity. Since profiling was done on bulk unsorted PBMCs, naive and antigen-experienced compartments could not be conclusively compared. Estimates of total diversity based on one million sequenced T cells were considered lower bounds and underestimates.

Details on this clonotype: This clone's antigen is unknown. No clone much larger than this one lies a single base away; base qualities are absent.

Libraries came from 5' RACE. The sequencer was an Illumina HiSeq 2500. The second PCR ran for roughly 7 to 12 cycles and used a J-beta primer mix along with a sample-barcoded 5' primer. A unique molecular identifier was introduced onto each TCR beta cDNA molecule by a template-switch 5' adaptor carrying 12 random nucleotides. Each sample yielded at least 2.5 million CDR3-containing paired-end reads. First-strand cDNA was synthesized from all RNA with the Mint cDNA synthesis kit, primed by a TRBC-specific oligonucleotide. After uracil-DNA glycosylase treatment, a first 18-cycle PCR used universal primers M1SS and BC2_uni_R on all cDNA. The authors' analysis ran thus. For normalization, 1 million high-quality reads, each with a distinct molecular identifier, were randomly selected from each sample. Instead of being binned into consensus sequences, reads with shared molecular identifiers were discarded. MiTCR, set to a Q25 quality threshold and the strictest error-elimination algorithm, was used for CDR3 identification, clonotype clustering and error correction. A nonparametric unseen species model with Euler transformation was used to estimate a lower bound on total TCR beta diversity. The public reads were quality trimmed at Q25 with fastp and then assembled into clones with MiXCR by TCRdb, keeping productive beta chains. CDR3 protein duplicates are merged, each entry listing the most common genes and DNA. The V and J calls were not made by the authors but by TCRdb's processing. The sample has just over 800,000 distinct CDR3 sequences on record, approximately 65% of them singletons. The ten largest clones capture 25% to 35% of the sample.

Donors were under 40 systemically healthy Caucasian individuals from Russia aged roughly 6 to 100 years. Ten milliliters of peripheral blood were drawn from each donor into EDTA-treated Vacutainer tubes. Ficoll-Paque density-gradient centrifugation was used to isolate PBMCs, with at least 7 million per sample. Total RNA, at least 6 micrograms per sample, was extracted from PBMCs with Trizol reagent. Naive CD45RAhigh/CD27high T cell percentages were measured by flow cytometry on a PBMC aliquot from every donor. This receptor was taken from a man under 40 in good health. Source material: blood.

DNA sequence: TGTGCCAGCAGTTTAAGGGCTAGCGTCATACAAACTAACACCGGGGAGCTGTTTTTT. This gives the protein CASSLRASVIQTNTGELFF. The chain couples TRBV27 to TRBJ2-2; possibly the D gene is TRBD2, per 6 matching bases. V was cut back by 2 bases and J by 2 bases, leaving a gap of 21 bases between them. The germline V gene (reference sequence) sets CDR1 to MNHEY and CDR2 to SMNVEV. Its CDR3 holds 19 amino acids, cysteine through phenylalanine. Only the CDR3 region is kept as DNA, spanning 57 bases read in frame from base 1.